The clone carrying this TCR beta chain was seen a handful of times. Its antigen is still unknown. Sorting with CD45RO/CCR7/CD25/CD127/CD95/CD27 yielded naive, central memory, regulatory and stem-like memory CD4+ cells. Germline CDR1 reads MDHEN; CDR2 reads SYDVKM. CDR3 size: 16 residues. V was trimmed by 4 bases and J by 0 bases, leaving 16 bases between them. The data are from a study of beta chain features in type 1 diabetes. Isolated RNA was reverse transcribed in full, so expressed TCRB transcripts were sequenced. The table came from immunoSEQ multiplex PCR; TCRdb's copy has only in-frame clones and leaves some out. The data show approximately 70,000 clones, just under 50% seen once. General study findings and limits: A PCR bias possibly favoring shorter templates would apply equally to patients and controls. For TCRB rearrangement, an influence of HLA type remained unresolved here. Significant though moderate, a shortening of TCRB CDR3s appeared in all four CD4+ subsets of Type 1 diabetes patients.

The V and J genes are TRBV28 and TRBJ2-7; D may be TRBD2 (6 bases). This sequence originates from a man aged 30-40 years with type 1 diabetes. Sequences were obtained from central memory CD4+ T cells from blood. CDR3 sequence (DNA): TGTGCCAGCAGTTCCGGAGGGGCAGGTTCCTCCTACGAGCAGTACTTC. Protein product: CASSSGGAGSSYEQYF.